This T cell receptor (beta chain) was recovered during a study of cytomegalovirus exposure and HLA in healthy donors. Vbeta (60) and Jbeta (13) primers were used in the PCR. Only in-frame clones appear in the TCRdb table, and some are missing; sequencing was by immunoSEQ multiplex PCR. This table holds about 130,000 clones, around 77% found once. Points from the study as a whole: Excluded were some V segments that proved indistinguishable, including TRBV6-2 and TRBV6-3. Previous analysis showed most TCR beta V segments were productive about 87% or about 30% of the time. Specific recognition of CMV antigens was confirmed in vitro for a few chains (all CMV-associated). Listed as cytomegalovirus-associated were 170 or so TCR beta chains.

CDR3 length equals 17 residues. Trimming removed 0 bases from V and 0 bases from J, with 15 bases in between. In germline, CDR1 is SGHTA, CDR2 FQGNSA. As concerns this clone: Its antigen is unidentified.

The sequence came from a male donor in good health and CMV-seropositive. The source material was PBMCs. The J gene is TRBJ2-7, the V gene TRBV7-2; no firm D call. CDR3 DNA sequence: TGTGCCAGCAGCTTAGCGGTCCGAGGCAGAGACTCCTACGAGCAGTACTTC. The encoded protein is CASSLAVRGRDSYEQYF.